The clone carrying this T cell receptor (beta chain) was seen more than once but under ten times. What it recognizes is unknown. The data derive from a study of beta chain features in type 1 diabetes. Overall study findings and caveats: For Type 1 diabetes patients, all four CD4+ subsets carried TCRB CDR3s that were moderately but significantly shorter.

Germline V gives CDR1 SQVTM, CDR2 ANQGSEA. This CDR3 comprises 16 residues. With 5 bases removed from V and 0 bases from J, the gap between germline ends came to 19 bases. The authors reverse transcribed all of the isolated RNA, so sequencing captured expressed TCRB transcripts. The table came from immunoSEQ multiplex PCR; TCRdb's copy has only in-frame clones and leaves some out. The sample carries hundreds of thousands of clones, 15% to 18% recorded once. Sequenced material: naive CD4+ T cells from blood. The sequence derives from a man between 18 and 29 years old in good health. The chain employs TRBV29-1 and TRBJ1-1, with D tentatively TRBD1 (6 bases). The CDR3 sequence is CSVSPRTVPMNTEAFF. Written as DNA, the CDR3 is TGCAGCGTTTCTCCCCGGACAGTCCCTATGAACACTGAAGCTTTCTTT.